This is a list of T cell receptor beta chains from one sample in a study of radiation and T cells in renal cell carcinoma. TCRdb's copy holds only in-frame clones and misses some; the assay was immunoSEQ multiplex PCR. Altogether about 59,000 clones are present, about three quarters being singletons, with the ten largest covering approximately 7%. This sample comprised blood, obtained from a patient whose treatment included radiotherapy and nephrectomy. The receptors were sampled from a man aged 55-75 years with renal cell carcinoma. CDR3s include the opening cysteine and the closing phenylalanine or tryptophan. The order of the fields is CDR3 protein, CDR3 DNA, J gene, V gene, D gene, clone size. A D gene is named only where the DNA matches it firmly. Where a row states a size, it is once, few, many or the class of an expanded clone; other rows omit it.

CDR3aa: CASSIATGGLSPQHF
CDR3nt: TGTGCCAGTAGTATAGCGACAGGGGGCCTGTCGCCCCAGCATTTT
j_gene: TRBJ1-5
v_gene: TRBV19
d_gene: TRBD1
abundance: NA

CDR3aa: CASSWGAQETQYF
CDR3nt: TGTGCCAGCAGTTGGGGGGCACAAGAGACCCAGTACTTC
j_gene: TRBJ2-5
v_gene: TRBV27
d_gene: NA
abundance: few

CDR3aa: CASSLVRDNEQFF
CDR3nt: TGTGCCAGCAGCTTAGTCCGTGACAATGAGCAGTTCTTC
j_gene: TRBJ2-1
v_gene: TRBV11-2
d_gene: NA
abundance: few

CDR3aa: CASSDRGEQPQHF
CDR3nt: TGTGCCAGCTCTGACAGGGGTGAGCAGCCCCAGCATTTT
j_gene: TRBJ1-5
v_gene: TRBV18
d_gene: TRBD1
abundance: NA

CDR3aa: CASDAPTGSSTGELFF
CDR3nt: TGTGCCAGCGACGCTCCGACAGGGTCAAGCACCGGGGAGCTGTTTTTT
j_gene: TRBJ2-2
v_gene: TRBV2
d_gene: TRBD1
abundance: NA

CDR3aa: CASSPLAGGSNEQFF
CDR3nt: TGCGCCAGCAGCCCCTTAGCGGGAGGAAGCAATGAGCAGTTCTTC
j_gene: TRBJ2-1
v_gene: TRBV5-1
d_gene: TRBD2
abundance: NA

CDR3aa: CASSLSLIGGPPTDTQYF
CDR3nt: TGCGCCAGCAGCTTGAGCTTGATCGGCGGGCCCCCCACAGATACGCAGTATTTT
j_gene: TRBJ2-3
v_gene: TRBV5-1
d_gene: NA
abundance: NA

CDR3aa: CASSHSYNEQFF
CDR3nt: TGTGCCAGCAGCCACTCCTACAATGAGCAGTTCTTC
j_gene: TRBJ2-1
v_gene: TRBV7-2
d_gene: NA
abundance: NA

CDR3aa: CASSVATGQGAGGYTF
CDR3nt: TGTGCCAGCAGCGTAGCTACGGGACAGGGCGCGGGTGGCTACACCTTC
j_gene: TRBJ1-2
v_gene: TRBV9
d_gene: TRBD1
abundance: few

CDR3aa: CSASVSGANVLTF
CDR3nt: TGCAGCGCCAGTGTCTCTGGGGCCAACGTCCTGACTTTC
j_gene: TRBJ2-6
v_gene: TRBV29-1
d_gene: NA
abundance: NA

CDR3aa: CASSLEVAEGANVLTF
CDR3nt: TGTGCCAGCAGCTTAGAAGTGGCGGAAGGGGCCAACGTCCTGACTTTC
j_gene: TRBJ2-6
v_gene: TRBV7-2
d_gene: NA
abundance: NA

CDR3aa: CASTIGGVSYGYTF
CDR3nt: TGTGCCAGTACCATCGGGGGGGTTTCCTATGGCTACACCTTC
j_gene: TRBJ1-2
v_gene: TRBV19
d_gene: NA
abundance: once

CDR3aa: CASGLGSTDTQYF
CDR3nt: TGTGCCAGCGGACTTGGCAGCACAGATACGCAGTATTTT
j_gene: TRBJ2-3
v_gene: TRBV5-5
d_gene: NA
abundance: NA

CDR3aa: CASTLGSGGAGTDTQYF
CDR3nt: TGTGCCAGCACCTTGGGGAGCGGGGGGGCCGGCACAGATACGCAGTATTTT
j_gene: TRBJ2-3
v_gene: TRBV5-4
d_gene: TRBD2
abundance: NA

CDR3aa: CASRSRGTGELFF
CDR3nt: TGTGCCAGCAGGTCCAGGGGCACCGGGGAGCTGTTTTTT
j_gene: TRBJ2-2
v_gene: TRBV27
d_gene: NA
abundance: NA

CDR3aa: CASSASRVGYTF
CDR3nt: TGTGCCAGCAGCGCCTCGCGGGTGGGCTACACCTTC
j_gene: TRBJ1-2
v_gene: TRBV7-9
d_gene: NA
abundance: NA

CDR3aa: CASRRDREYGYTF
CDR3nt: TGTGCCAGTAGGCGGGACAGAGAGTATGGCTACACCTTC
j_gene: TRBJ1-2
v_gene: TRBV19
d_gene: TRBD1
abundance: NA

CDR3aa: CAWSGDSNSPLHF
CDR3nt: TGTGCCTGGAGTGGGGACAGCAATTCACCCCTCCACTTT
j_gene: TRBJ1-6
v_gene: TRBV30
d_gene: TRBD1
abundance: few

CDR3aa: CASSVLAGTDTQYF
CDR3nt: TGTGCCAGCAGTGTATTAGCGGGCACAGATACGCAGTATTTT
j_gene: TRBJ2-3
v_gene: TRBV2
d_gene: NA
abundance: few

CDR3aa: CSAPPHGGGDTQYF
CDR3nt: TGCAGCGCCCCTCCCCATGGCGGTGGAGATACGCAGTATTTT
j_gene: TRBJ2-3
v_gene: TRBV29-1
d_gene: NA
abundance: NA

CDR3aa: CASVPTGTSSGYTF
CDR3nt: TGTGCCAGTGTACCGACCGGGACAAGTAGTGGCTACACCTTC
j_gene: TRBJ1-2
v_gene: TRBV2
d_gene: NA
abundance: once

CDR3aa: CASSFGKGHGHQPQHF
CDR3nt: TGTGCCAGCAGCTTCGGAAAGGGACACGGACATCAGCCCCAGCATTTT
j_gene: TRBJ1-5
v_gene: TRBV7-3
d_gene: NA
abundance: few

CDR3aa: CSGAGHLQETQYF
CDR3nt: TGCAGCGGTGCGGGACACCTCCAAGAGACCCAGTACTTC
j_gene: TRBJ2-5
v_gene: TRBV29-1
d_gene: NA
abundance: NA

CDR3aa: CSVSFSSYNEQFF
CDR3nt: TGCAGCGTTTCCTTCAGCTCCTACAATGAGCAGTTCTTC
j_gene: TRBJ2-1
v_gene: TRBV29-1
d_gene: NA
abundance: NA

CDR3aa: CASSESTGGIETQYF
CDR3nt: TGCGCCAGCAGTGAGTCAACAGGGGGCATAGAGACCCAGTACTTC
j_gene: TRBJ2-5
v_gene: TRBV10-2
d_gene: TRBD1
abundance: NA

CDR3aa: CASSLGGLAGQFF
CDR3nt: TGCGCCAGCAGCTTGGGGGGACTAGCGGGTCAGTTCTTC
j_gene: TRBJ2-1
v_gene: TRBV5-1
d_gene: TRBD2
abundance: NA

CDR3aa: CASSLAGDTQYF
CDR3nt: TGTGCCAGCAGCTTAGCTGGAGATACGCAGTATTTT
j_gene: TRBJ2-3
v_gene: TRBV11-2
d_gene: NA
abundance: once

CDR3aa: CASSYGWGNTIYF
CDR3nt: TGTGCCAGCAGTTACGGTTGGGGAAACACCATATATTTT
j_gene: TRBJ1-3
v_gene: TRBV6-5
d_gene: NA
abundance: NA

CDR3aa: CASSPMAGGKSTDTQYF
CDR3nt: TGTGCCAGCAGCCCTATGGCGGGAGGGAAAAGCACAGATACGCAGTATTTT
j_gene: TRBJ2-3
v_gene: TRBV7-8
d_gene: TRBD2
abundance: NA

CDR3aa: CASTREGVGTEAFF
CDR3nt: TGTGCCAGTACCCGGGAGGGGGTCGGGACTGAAGCTTTCTTT
j_gene: TRBJ1-1
v_gene: TRBV19
d_gene: NA
abundance: NA

CDR3aa: CASSQRAGGEQFF
CDR3nt: TGTGCCAGCAGCCAGCGGGCGGGAGGTGAGCAGTTCTTC
j_gene: TRBJ2-1
v_gene: TRBV7-6
d_gene: TRBD2
abundance: NA

CDR3aa: CAGSPRQNTEAFF
CDR3nt: TGTGCCGGCAGCCCTAGACAGAACACTGAAGCTTTCTTT
j_gene: TRBJ1-1
v_gene: TRBV7-9
d_gene: NA
abundance: once

CDR3aa: CSVGVSSGDTGELFF
CDR3nt: TGCAGCGTTGGGGTTTCGAGCGGAGACACCGGGGAGCTGTTTTTT
j_gene: TRBJ2-2
v_gene: TRBV29-1
d_gene: NA
abundance: NA

CDR3aa: CASSLEGVTDTQYF
CDR3nt: TGTGCCAGCAGCTTAGAGGGGGTTACAGATACGCAGTATTTT
j_gene: TRBJ2-3
v_gene: TRBV7-9
d_gene: NA
abundance: NA

CDR3aa: CASSSGQTLEGYGYTF
CDR3nt: TGTGCCAGCAGTTCGGGACAAACCCTAGAGGGCTATGGCTACACCTTC
j_gene: TRBJ1-2
v_gene: TRBV5-4
d_gene: NA
abundance: NA

CDR3aa: CASRTVPRGNTEAFF
CDR3nt: TGTGCCAGCAGGACCGTGCCCAGGGGGAACACTGAAGCTTTCTTT
j_gene: TRBJ1-1
v_gene: TRBV27
d_gene: NA
abundance: NA

CDR3aa: CASSERVGAYSEQFF
CDR3nt: TGTGCCAGCAGTGAACGCGTGGGGGCTTACAGTGAGCAGTTCTTC
j_gene: TRBJ2-1
v_gene: TRBV27
d_gene: NA
abundance: NA

CDR3aa: CASSYGTSAFTGELFF
CDR3nt: TGCGCCAGCAGCTACGGGACGTCAGCTTTCACCGGGGAGCTGTTTTTT
j_gene: TRBJ2-2
v_gene: TRBV5-1
d_gene: NA
abundance: NA

CDR3aa: CASSVESVSGNTIYF
CDR3nt: TGTGCCAGCAGCGTAGAGTCGGTCTCTGGAAACACCATATATTTT
j_gene: TRBJ1-3
v_gene: TRBV9
d_gene: NA
abundance: NA

CDR3aa: CASSFSHVRTDTQYF
CDR3nt: TGTGCCAGCAGCTTTTCGCACGTTCGCACAGATACGCAGTATTTT
j_gene: TRBJ2-3
v_gene: TRBV5-4
d_gene: NA
abundance: NA

CDR3aa: CASSPNVGQETQYF
CDR3nt: TGTGCCAGCAGCCCGAACGTTGGGCAAGAGACCCAGTACTTC
j_gene: TRBJ2-5
v_gene: TRBV7-8
d_gene: NA
abundance: NA

CDR3aa: CASSLVPGNYGYTF
CDR3nt: TGTGCCAGCAGCTTAGTTCCAGGCAACTATGGCTACACCTTC
j_gene: TRBJ1-2
v_gene: TRBV11-2
d_gene: NA
abundance: NA

CDR3aa: CASSWSLGDTGELFF
CDR3nt: TGTGCCAGCAGCTGGTCGTTGGGAGACACCGGGGAGCTGTTTTTT
j_gene: TRBJ2-2
v_gene: TRBV5-5
d_gene: NA
abundance: NA

CDR3aa: CASSMGPRNNEKLFF
CDR3nt: TGTGCCAGTAGTATGGGGCCTCGAAATAATGAAAAACTGTTTTTT
j_gene: TRBJ1-4
v_gene: TRBV19
d_gene: NA
abundance: NA

CDR3aa: CASGLRPLHHEQFF
CDR3nt: TGTGCTAGTGGTTTGCGCCCCCTCCATCACGAGCAGTTCTTC
j_gene: TRBJ2-1
v_gene: TRBV12-5
d_gene: NA
abundance: NA

CDR3aa: CASSLGAGNTEAFF
CDR3nt: TGTGCCAGCAGCTTGGGGGCAGGGAACACTGAAGCTTTCTTT
j_gene: TRBJ1-1
v_gene: TRBV11-3
d_gene: NA
abundance: NA

CDR3aa: CASSWTGGAGNEQFF
CDR3nt: TGTGCCAGCAGTTGGACAGGGGGCGCGGGGAATGAGCAGTTCTTC
j_gene: TRBJ2-1
v_gene: TRBV28
d_gene: TRBD1
abundance: NA

CDR3aa: CAWSEWTTEAFF
CDR3nt: TGTGCCTGGAGTGAATGGACCACTGAAGCTTTCTTT
j_gene: TRBJ1-1
v_gene: TRBV30
d_gene: NA
abundance: many

CDR3aa: CASRPPLANTGELFF
CDR3nt: TGTGCCAGCAGGCCTCCCCTTGCGAACACCGGGGAGCTGTTTTTT
j_gene: TRBJ2-2
v_gene: TRBV2
d_gene: NA
abundance: NA

CDR3aa: CSGRTGTDTQYF
CDR3nt: TGCAGCGGTCGGACAGGCACAGATACGCAGTATTTT
j_gene: TRBJ2-3
v_gene: TRBV29-1
d_gene: NA
abundance: NA

CDR3aa: CASSPLGMGGGAGETQYF
CDR3nt: TGCGCCAGCAGCCCGCTTGGTATGGGAGGGGGGGCCGGAGAGACCCAGTACTTC
j_gene: TRBJ2-5
v_gene: TRBV5-1
d_gene: NA
abundance: NA

CDR3aa: CASSTTSGKETQYF
CDR3nt: TGTGCCAGCAGCACAACTAGCGGGAAAGAGACCCAGTACTTC
j_gene: TRBJ2-5
v_gene: TRBV7-2
d_gene: TRBD2
abundance: NA

CDR3aa: CASSLDGTGASTDTQYF
CDR3nt: TGTGCCAGCAGCTTGGACGGGACAGGGGCTAGCACAGATACGCAGTATTTT
j_gene: TRBJ2-3
v_gene: TRBV5-4
d_gene: TRBD1
abundance: NA

CDR3aa: CAISESTKAGTEAFF
CDR3nt: TGTGCCATCAGTGAGTCGACCAAGGCGGGGACTGAAGCTTTCTTT
j_gene: TRBJ1-1
v_gene: TRBV10-3
d_gene: NA
abundance: few